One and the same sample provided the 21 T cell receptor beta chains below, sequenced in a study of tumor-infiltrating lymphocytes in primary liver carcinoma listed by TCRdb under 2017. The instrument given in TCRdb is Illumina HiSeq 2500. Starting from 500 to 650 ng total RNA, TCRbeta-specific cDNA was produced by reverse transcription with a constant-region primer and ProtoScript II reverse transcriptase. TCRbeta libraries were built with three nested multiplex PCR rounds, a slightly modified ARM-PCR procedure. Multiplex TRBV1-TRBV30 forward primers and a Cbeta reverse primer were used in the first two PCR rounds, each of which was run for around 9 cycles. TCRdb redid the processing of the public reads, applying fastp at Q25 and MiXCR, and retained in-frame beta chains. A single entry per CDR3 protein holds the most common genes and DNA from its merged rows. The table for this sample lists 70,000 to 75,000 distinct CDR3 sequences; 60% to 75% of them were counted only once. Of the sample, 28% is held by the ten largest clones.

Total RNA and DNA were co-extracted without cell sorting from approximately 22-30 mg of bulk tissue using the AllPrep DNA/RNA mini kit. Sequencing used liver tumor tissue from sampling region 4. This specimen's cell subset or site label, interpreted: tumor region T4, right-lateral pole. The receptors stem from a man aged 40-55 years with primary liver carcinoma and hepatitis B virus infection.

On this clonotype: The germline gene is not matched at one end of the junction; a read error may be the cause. CDR3 in DNA: TGCGCCGGCAGCCAAGAACGGGACAGGCGCTACGAGCAATACTTC. This gives the protein CAGSQERDRRYEQYF. J is TRBJ2-7 and V is TRBV4-1; 8 nucleotides line up with TRBD1. Per germline, CDR1 MGHRA and CDR2 YSYEKL. CDR3 length equals 15 residues.

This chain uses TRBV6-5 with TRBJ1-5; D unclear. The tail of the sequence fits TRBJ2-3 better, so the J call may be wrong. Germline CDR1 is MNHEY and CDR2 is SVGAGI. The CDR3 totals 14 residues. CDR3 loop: CAGSSGSLGQPQYF. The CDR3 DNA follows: TGTGCCGGTAGTTCAGGCTCTTTGGGTCAGCCCCAGTATTTT.

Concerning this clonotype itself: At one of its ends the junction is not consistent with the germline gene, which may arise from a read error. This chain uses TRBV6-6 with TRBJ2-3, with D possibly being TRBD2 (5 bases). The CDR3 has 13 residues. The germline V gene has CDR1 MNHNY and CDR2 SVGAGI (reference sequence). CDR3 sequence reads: CTSSSPSGDTHYF. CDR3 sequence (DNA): TGCACCAGCAGTTCCCCCAGCGGCGATACGCACTATTTT.

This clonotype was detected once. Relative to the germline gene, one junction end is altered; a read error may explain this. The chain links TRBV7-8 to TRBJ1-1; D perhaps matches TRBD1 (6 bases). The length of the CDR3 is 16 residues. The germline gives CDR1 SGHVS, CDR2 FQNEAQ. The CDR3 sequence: CASCLLVGARESEAFF. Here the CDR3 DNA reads TGTGCCAGCTGCTTACTCGTGGGGGCAAGGGAATCTGAAGCTTTCTTT.

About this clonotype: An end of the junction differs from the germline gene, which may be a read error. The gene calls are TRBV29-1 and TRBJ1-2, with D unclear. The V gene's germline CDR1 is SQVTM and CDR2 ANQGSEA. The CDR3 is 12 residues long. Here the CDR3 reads CSVDVGGYGYTF. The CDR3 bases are TGCAGCGTTGATGTTGGCGGATATGGATACACCTTC. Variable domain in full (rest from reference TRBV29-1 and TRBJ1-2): SAVISQKPSRDICQRGTSLTIQCQVDSQVTMMFWYRQQPGQSLTLIATANQGSEATYESGFVIDKFPISRPNLTFSTLTVSNMSPEDSSIYLCSVDVGGYGYTFGSGTRLTVV.

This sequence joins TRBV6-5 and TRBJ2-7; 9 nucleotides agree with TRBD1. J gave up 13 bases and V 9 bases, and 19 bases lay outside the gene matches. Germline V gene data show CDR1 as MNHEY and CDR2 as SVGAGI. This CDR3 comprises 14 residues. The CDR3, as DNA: TGTGCCAGTAGTCCATCCCGGGACAGGGTGGGGCAATACTTC. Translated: CASSPSRDRVGQYF.

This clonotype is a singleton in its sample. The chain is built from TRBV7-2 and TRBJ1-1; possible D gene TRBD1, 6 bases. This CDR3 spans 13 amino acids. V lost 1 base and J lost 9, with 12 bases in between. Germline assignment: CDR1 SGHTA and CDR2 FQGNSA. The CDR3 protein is CASSLEDGQKAFF. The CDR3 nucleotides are TGTGCCAGCAGCTTAGAGGATGGACAGAAAGCTTTCTTT. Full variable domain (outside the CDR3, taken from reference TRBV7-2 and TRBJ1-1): GAGVSQSPSNKVTEKGKDVELRCDPISGHTALYWYRQSLGQGLEFLIYFQGNSAPDKSGLPSDRFSAERTGGSVSTLTIQRTQQEDSAVYLCASSLEDGQKAFFGQGTRLTVV.

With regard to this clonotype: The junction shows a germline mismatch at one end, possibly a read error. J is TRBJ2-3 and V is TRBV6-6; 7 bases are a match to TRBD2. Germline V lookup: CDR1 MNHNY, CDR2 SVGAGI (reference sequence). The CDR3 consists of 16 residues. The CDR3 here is CASRPRATSLTGTRYF. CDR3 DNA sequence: TGTGCCAGCAGGCCCCGCGCGACTAGCCTCACAGGTACGCGGTATTTT.

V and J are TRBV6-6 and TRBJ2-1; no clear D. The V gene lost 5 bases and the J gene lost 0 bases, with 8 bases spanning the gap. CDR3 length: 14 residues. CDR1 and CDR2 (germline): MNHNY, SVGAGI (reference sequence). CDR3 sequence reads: CASSIGYSYNEQFF. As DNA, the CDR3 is TGTGCCAGCAGTATCGGCTACTCCTACAATGAGCAGTTCTTC.

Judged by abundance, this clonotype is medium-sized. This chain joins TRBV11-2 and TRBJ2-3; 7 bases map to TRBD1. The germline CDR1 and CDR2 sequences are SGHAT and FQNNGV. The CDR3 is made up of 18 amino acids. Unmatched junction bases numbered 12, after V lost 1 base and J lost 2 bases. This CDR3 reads CASSLGLFTGVATDTQYF. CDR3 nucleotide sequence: TGTGCCAGCAGCTTAGGTCTTTTCACAGGGGTCGCCACAGATACGCAGTATTTT.

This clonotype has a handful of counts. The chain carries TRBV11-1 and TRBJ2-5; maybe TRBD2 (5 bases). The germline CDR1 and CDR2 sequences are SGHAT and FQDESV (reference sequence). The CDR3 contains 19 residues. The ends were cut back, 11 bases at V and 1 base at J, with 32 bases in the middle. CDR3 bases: TGTGCCGGTAGTCCGCCCCCGGAGGTCAGGAAGGACTTCCAAGAGACCCAGTACTTC. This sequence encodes CAGSPPPEVRKDFQETQYF.

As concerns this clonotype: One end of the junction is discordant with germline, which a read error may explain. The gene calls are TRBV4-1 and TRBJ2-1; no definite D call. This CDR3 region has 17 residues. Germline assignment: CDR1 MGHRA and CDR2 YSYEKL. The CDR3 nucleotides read TGCACCAGCAGCCACCCCTCCGGCTATGGAGCCCTGAATGAGCCGTTCTTC. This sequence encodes CTSSHPSGYGALNEPFF.

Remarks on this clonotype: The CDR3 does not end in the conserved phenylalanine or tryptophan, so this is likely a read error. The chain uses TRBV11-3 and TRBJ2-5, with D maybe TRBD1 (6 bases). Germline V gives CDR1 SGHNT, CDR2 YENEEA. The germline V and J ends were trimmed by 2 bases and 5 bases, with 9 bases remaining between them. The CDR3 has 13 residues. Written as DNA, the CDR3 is TGTGCCAGCAGCTTACGTCAGGGGGAGACCCAGTACTAC. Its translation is CASSLRQGETQYY.

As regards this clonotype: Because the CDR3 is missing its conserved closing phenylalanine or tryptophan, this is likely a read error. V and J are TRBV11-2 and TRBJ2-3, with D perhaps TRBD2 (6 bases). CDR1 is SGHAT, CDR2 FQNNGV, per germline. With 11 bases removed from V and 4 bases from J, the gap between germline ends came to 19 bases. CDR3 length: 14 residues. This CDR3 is CAEGEREPADTQYS. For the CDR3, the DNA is TGTGCCGAAGGGGAACGGGAGCCCGCAGATACGCAGTATTCT.

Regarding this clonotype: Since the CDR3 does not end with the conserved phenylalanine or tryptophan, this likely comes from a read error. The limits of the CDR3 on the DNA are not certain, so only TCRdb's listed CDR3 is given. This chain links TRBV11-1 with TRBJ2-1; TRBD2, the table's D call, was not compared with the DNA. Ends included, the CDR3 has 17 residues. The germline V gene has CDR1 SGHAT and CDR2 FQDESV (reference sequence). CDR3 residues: CVSSLRLAGEFDNEQCL.

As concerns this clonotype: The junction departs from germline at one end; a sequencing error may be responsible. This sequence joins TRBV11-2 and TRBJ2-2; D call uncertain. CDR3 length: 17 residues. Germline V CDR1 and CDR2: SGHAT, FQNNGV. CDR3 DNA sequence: TGCGCCAGCAGCTATATCGCACAGCTAGAAGACACTGGGGAGCTGTTTTTT. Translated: CASSYIAQLEDTGELFF.

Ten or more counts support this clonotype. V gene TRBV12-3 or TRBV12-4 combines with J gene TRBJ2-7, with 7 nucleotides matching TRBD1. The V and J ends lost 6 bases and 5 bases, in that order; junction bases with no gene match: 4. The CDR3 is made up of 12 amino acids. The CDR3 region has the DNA TGTGCCAGCAGACGACAGGGCGACGAGCAGTACTTC. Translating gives CASRRQGDEQYF.

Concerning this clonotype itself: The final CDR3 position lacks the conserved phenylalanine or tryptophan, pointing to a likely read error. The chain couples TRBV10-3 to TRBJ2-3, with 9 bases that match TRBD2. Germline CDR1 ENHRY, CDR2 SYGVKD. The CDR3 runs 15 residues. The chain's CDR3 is CTIKGAGGSTDTQYS. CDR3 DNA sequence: TGTACCATCAAGGGCGCGGGAGGGTCCACAGATACGCAGTATTCT.

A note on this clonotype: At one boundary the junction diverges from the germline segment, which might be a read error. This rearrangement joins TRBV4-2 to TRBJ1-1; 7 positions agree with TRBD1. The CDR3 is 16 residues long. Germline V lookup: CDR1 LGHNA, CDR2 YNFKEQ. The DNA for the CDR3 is TGTGCCAGCAGCCAAAGTGACAGGGAGGGGAAGACAGAAGCTTCCTTT. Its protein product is CASSQSDREGKTEASF.

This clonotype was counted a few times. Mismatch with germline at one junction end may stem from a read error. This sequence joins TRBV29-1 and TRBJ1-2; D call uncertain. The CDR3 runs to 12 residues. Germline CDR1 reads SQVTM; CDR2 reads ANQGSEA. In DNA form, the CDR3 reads TGTAGCGTTGAAGGTGAGAGGGATGGCTACACCTTC. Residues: CSVEGERDGYTF.

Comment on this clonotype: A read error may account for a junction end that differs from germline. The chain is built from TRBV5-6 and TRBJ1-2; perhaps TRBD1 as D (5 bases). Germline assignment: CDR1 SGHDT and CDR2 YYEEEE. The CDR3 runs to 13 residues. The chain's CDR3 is CATSPAGISGYTF. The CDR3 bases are TGTGCCACCAGCCCCGCAGGGATAAGTGGCTACACCTTC.